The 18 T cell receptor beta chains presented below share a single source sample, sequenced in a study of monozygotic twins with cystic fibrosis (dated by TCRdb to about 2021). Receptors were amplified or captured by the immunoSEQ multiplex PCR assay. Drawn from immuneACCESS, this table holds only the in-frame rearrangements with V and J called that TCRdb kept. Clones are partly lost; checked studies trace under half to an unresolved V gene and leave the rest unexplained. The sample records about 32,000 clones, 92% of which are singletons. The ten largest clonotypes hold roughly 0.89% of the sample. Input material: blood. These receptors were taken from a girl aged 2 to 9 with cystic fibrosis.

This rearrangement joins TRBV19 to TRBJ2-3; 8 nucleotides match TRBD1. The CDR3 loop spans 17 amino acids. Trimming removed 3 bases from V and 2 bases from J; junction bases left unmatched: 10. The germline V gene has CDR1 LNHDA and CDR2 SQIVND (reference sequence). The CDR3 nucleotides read TGTGCCAGTAGTATCGAGACAGGGGCCTTCAACACAGATACGCAGTATTTT. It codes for CASSIETGAFNTDTQYF.

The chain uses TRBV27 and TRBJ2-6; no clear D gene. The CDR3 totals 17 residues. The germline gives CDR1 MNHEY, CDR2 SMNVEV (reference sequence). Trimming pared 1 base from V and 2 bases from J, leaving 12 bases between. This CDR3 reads CASSLYLPDAGANVLTF. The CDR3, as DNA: TGTGCCAGCAGTTTATATCTCCCGGACGCTGGGGCCAACGTCCTGACTTTC.

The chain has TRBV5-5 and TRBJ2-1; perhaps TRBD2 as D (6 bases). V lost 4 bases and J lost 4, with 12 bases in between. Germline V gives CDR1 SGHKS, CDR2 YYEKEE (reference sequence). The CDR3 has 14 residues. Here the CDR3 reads CASSNRDLYNEQFF. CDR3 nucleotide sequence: TGTGCCAGCAGCAACCGGGACTTGTACAATGAGCAGTTCTTC.

The CDR3 DNA reads TGTGCCACCAGCAGATCGGCGGGAGGGACAGATACGCAGTATTTT. Its protein product is CATSRSAGGTDTQYF. V gene TRBV15 combines with J gene TRBJ2-3, with 9 bases matching TRBD2. The CDR3 contains 15 residues. The germline CDR1 and CDR2 sequences are LNHNV and YYDKDF (reference sequence). Trimming removed 2 bases from V and 3 bases from J; junction bases left unmatched: 3.

The CDR3 sequence: CAWSVDYYGYTF. The CDR3 coding sequence is TGTGCCTGGAGTGTTGATTACTATGGCTACACCTTC. The rearrangement joins TRBV30 to TRBJ1-2; D is ambiguous. V gave up 0 bases and J gave up 3 bases, with 5 bases separating them. The CDR3 contains 12 residues. CDR1 and CDR2 from the germline V gene are GTSNPN and SVGIG (reference sequence). Full variable domain (outside the CDR3, taken from reference TRBV30 and TRBJ1-2): SQTIHQWPATLVQPVGSPLSLECTVEGTSNPNLYWYRQAAGRGLQLLFYSVGIGQISSEVPQNLSASRPQDRQFILSSKKLLLSDSGFYLCAWSVDYYGYTFGSGTRLTVV.

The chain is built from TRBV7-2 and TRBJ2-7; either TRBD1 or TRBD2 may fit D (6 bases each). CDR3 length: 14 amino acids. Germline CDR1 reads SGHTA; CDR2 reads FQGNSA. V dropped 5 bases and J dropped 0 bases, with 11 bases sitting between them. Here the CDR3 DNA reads TGTGCCAGCAGCCGAGGGGGGTTCTCCTACGAGCAGTACTTC. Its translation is CASSRGGFSYEQYF.

The CDR3: CASSSSRDREDGYTF. CDR3 sequence (DNA): TGCGCCAGCAGCTCGTCCCGGGACAGGGAGGATGGCTACACCTTC. The gene calls are TRBV5-1 and TRBJ1-2; 9 bases are a match to TRBD1. The V segment lost 3 bases and the J segment 6 bases; nucleotides outside the gene matches: 9. This CDR3 contains 15 residues. Germline values: CDR1 SGHRS, CDR2 YFSETQ.

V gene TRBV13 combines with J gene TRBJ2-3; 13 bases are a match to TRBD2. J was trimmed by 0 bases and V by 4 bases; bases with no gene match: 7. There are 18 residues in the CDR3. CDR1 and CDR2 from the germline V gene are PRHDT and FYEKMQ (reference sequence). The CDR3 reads CASSSRLAGGGSTDTQYF. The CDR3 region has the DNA TGTGCCAGCAGCTCACGACTAGCGGGGGGAGGAAGCACAGATACGCAGTATTTT. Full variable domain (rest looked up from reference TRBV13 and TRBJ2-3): AAGVIQSPRHLIKEKRETATLKCYPIPRHDTVYWYQQGPGQDPQFLISFYEKMQSDKGSIPDRFSAQQFSDYHSELNMSSLELGDSALYFCASSSRLAGGGSTDTQYFGPGTRLTVL.

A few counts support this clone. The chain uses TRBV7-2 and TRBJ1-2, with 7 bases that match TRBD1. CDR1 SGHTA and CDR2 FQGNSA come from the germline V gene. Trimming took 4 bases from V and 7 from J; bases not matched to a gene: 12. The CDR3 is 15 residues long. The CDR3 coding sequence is TGTGCCAGCAGCTCTCCTAGACAGGGTATGGGTGGCTACACCTTC. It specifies CASSSPRQGMGGYTF.

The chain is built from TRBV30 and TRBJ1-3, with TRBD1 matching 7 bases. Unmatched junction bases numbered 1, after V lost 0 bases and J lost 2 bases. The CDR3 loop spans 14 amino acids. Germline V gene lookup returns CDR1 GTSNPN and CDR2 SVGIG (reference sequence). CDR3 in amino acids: CAWSVGQAGNTIYF. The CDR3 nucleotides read TGTGCCTGGAGTGTAGGACAGGCTGGAAACACCATATATTTT.

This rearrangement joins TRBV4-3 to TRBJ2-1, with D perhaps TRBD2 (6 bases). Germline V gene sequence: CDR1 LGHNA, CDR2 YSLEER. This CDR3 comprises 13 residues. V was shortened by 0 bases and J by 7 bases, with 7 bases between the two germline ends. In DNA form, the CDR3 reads TGCGCCAGCAGCCAAGATGGAGGGAATGAGCAGTTCTTC. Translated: CASSQDGGNEQFF.

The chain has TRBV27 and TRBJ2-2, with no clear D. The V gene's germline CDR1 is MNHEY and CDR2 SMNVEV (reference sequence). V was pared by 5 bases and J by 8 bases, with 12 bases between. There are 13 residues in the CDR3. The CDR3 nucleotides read TGTGCCAGCAGTCGACTGGATTCTGGGGAGCTGTTTTTT. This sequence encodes CASSRLDSGELFF.

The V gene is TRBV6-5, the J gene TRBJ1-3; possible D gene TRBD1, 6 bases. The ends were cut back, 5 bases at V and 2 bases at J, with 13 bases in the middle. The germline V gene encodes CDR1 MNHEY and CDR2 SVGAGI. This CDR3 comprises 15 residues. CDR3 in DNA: TGTGCCAGCAGTCAAACCCAGGGGCCTGGAAACACCATATATTTT. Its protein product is CASSQTQGPGNTIYF.

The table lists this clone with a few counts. The CDR3 here is CAWTDNTGELFF. The CDR3 coding sequence is TGTGCCTGGACGGATAACACCGGGGAGCTGTTTTTT. The chain carries TRBV30 and TRBJ2-2; D not resolved. The CDR3 runs to 12 residues. V was clipped by 4 bases and J by 2 bases, with 5 bases between them. The germline CDR1 and CDR2 sequences are GTSNPN and SVGIG (reference sequence).

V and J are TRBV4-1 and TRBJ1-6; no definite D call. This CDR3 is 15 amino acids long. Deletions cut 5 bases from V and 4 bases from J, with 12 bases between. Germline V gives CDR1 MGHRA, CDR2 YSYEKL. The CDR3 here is CASSASEGYNSPLHF. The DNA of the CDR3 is TGCGCCAGCAGCGCATCTGAGGGATATAATTCACCCCTCCACTTT.

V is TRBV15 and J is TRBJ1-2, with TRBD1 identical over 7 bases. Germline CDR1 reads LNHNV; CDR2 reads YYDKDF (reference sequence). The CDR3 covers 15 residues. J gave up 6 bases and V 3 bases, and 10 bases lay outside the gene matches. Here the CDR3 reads CATSSLGGGGDGYTF. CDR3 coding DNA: TGTGCCACCAGCAGCCTGGGAGGGGGCGGGGATGGCTACACCTTC.

The CDR3 loop is CASSLERQTYEQYF. CDR3 bases: TGTGCCAGCAGCTTAGAGCGACAGACCTACGAGCAGTACTTC. This chain joins TRBV7-9 and TRBJ2-7; TRBD1 is a possible D gene (5 bases). CDR1 SEHNR and CDR2 FQNEAQ come from the germline V gene (reference sequence). CDR3 size: 14 residues. The V and J ends lost 1 base and 2 bases respectively, with 9 bases between them.

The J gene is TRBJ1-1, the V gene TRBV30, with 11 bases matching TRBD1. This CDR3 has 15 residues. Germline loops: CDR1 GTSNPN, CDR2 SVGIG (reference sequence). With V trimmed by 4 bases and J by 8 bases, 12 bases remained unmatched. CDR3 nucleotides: TGTGCCTGGATGTGGACAGGGGGCCTCAGGGGGGAAGCTTTCTTT. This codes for CAWMWTGGLRGEAFF.